Listed below are T cell receptor beta chains from one sample, sequenced in a study of control samples from healthy donors and cancer patients. Using immunoSEQ multiplex PCR, the repertoire was profiled, and TCRdb retains in-frame clones only, with some absent. The sample has about 120,000 clones, 85% to 90% seen once. The sequenced sample was blood. Receptors originate from a man younger than 45 in good health. Each CDR3 is given with its conserved first and last residue. The order of the fields is V gene, J gene, CDR3 length, D gene, clone size, CDR3 protein, CDR3 DNA. A D gene is named only where the DNA matches it firmly. A clone size is listed for some rows: how often the clone was seen (once, few, many), or a class if it is expanded.

>TRBV29-1|TRBJ2-3|15|TRBD2|NA
CSVGEAGGPVDTQYF
TGCAGCGTTGGAGAAGCGGGGGGCCCGGTAGATACGCAGTATTTT
>TRBV13|TRBJ1-1|14|NA|NA
CASSGRQENTEAFF
TGTGCCAGCAGCGGTAGACAGGAGAACACTGAAGCTTTCTTT
>TRBV3-1/TRBV3-2|TRBJ1-2|15|TRBD1|NA
CASSQTVSPGGGYTF
TGTGCCAGCAGCCAAACGGTCTCGCCAGGGGGTGGCTACACCTTC
>TRBV3-1/TRBV3-2|TRBJ1-2|14|NA|few
CASSPTELPRGYTF
TGTGCCAGCAGCCCCACTGAGCTCCCTCGAGGCTACACCTTC
>TRBV5-1|TRBJ2-2|14|NA|NA
CASSLTGDTGELFF
TGCGCCAGCAGCTTAACGGGGGACACCGGGGAGCTGTTTTTT
>TRBV5-1|TRBJ2-5|17|TRBD2|NA
CASSLGLAGDTQETQYF
TGCGCCAGCAGCTTGGGACTAGCGGGGGACACCCAAGAGACCCAGTACTTC
>TRBV10-3|TRBJ2-2|16|NA|NA
CAISDFRITNTGELFF
TGTGCCATCAGTGATTTTCGAATAACGAACACCGGGGAGCTGTTTTTT
>TRBV18|TRBJ1-6|20|TRBD1|NA
CASSHTLRRDRGGGNSPLHF
TGTGCCAGCTCACACACCTTAAGGCGGGACAGGGGAGGGGGTAATTCACCCCTCCACTTT
>TRBV5-6|TRBJ1-1|14|TRBD1|NA
CASSRGQGNTEAFF
TGTGCCAGCAGCCGGGGACAGGGTAACACTGAAGCTTTCTTT
>TRBV2|TRBJ2-3|16|TRBD2|NA
CALRGASGDYTDTQYF
TGTGCCCTCAGGGGGGCTAGCGGGGACTACACAGATACGCAGTATTTT
>TRBV5-1|TRBJ1-1|16|TRBD1|NA
CASSLASDRGNTEAFF
TGCGCCAGCAGCTTGGCCTCGGACAGGGGGAACACTGAAGCTTTCTTT
>TRBV19|TRBJ1-2|13|NA|once
CASKRGRDYGYTF
TGTGCCAGTAAACGCGGGAGGGACTATGGCTACACCTTC
>TRBV19|TRBJ1-5|14|NA|NA
CASSIEGKNQPQHF
TGTGCCAGTAGTATAGAAGGGAAAAATCAGCCCCAGCATTTT
>TRBV6-5|TRBJ2-3|13|TRBD2|NA
CASRPSGVDTQYF
TGTGCCAGCAGGCCTAGCGGGGTTGATACGCAGTATTTT
>TRBV2|TRBJ1-4|14|TRBD1|medium-sized
CASSSGGGGPPLFF
TGTGCCAGCAGCTCTGGAGGGGGCGGACCCCCTCTCTTTTTT
>TRBV12-3/TRBV12-4|TRBJ1-2|12|TRBD1|NA
CASTWDRDDYTF
TGTGCCAGCACCTGGGACAGGGATGACTACACCTTC
>TRBV19|TRBJ2-5|18|TRBD2|NA
CASSIDGTSGGASETQYF
TGTGCCAGTAGTATAGACGGGACTAGCGGGGGGGCCAGTGAGACCCAGTACTTC
>TRBV27|TRBJ2-1|14|NA|NA
CASSLPSAGNEQFF
TGTGCCAGCAGTCTCCCTTCGGCGGGCAATGAGCAGTTCTTC
>TRBV27|TRBJ1-2|13|TRBD1|NA
CASSFRDSRTYTF
TGTGCCAGCAGTTTTCGGGACAGTCGAACCTACACCTTC
>TRBV5-5|TRBJ2-1|15|NA|NA
CASSSRDAPKGKQFF
TGTGCCAGCAGTTCCCGGGACGCCCCTAAGGGAAAGCAGTTCTTC
>TRBV12-5|TRBJ1-1|14|NA|NA
CASGLSGVSTEAFF
TGTGCTAGTGGTTTGTCGGGGGTGTCCACTGAAGCTTTCTTT
>TRBV30|TRBJ1-1|14|NA|NA
CAWMVGFPNTEAFF
TGTGCCTGGATGGTAGGATTTCCGAACACTGAAGCTTTCTTT
>TRBV24-1|TRBJ2-3|16|NA|NA
CATSEEGHSSTDTQYF
TGTGCCACCAGTGAGGAGGGACACTCTAGCACAGATACGCAGTATTTT
>TRBV7-2|TRBJ2-5|12|NA|NA
CATWTAQETQYF
TGTGCCACCTGGACGGCTCAAGAGACCCAGTACTTC
>TRBV18|TRBJ1-2|13|TRBD1|NA
CASSPTGESGYTF
TGTGCCAGCTCACCGACAGGGGAATCTGGCTACACCTTC
>TRBV5-1|TRBJ2-3|15|NA|NA
CASSLGGEGTDTQYF
TGCGCCAGCAGCTTGGGAGGCGAGGGCACAGATACGCAGTATTTT
>TRBV7-9|TRBJ2-1|17|NA|NA
CASSPLGGVISYNEQFF
TGTGCCAGCAGCCCCCTAGGGGGGGTTATCTCCTACAATGAGCAGTTCTTC
>TRBV14|TRBJ1-1|11|NA|NA
CASSVHSEAFF
TGTGCCAGCAGCGTACACAGCGAAGCTTTCTTT
>TRBV12-3/TRBV12-4|TRBJ1-2|13|NA|once
CASSHPGANGYTF
TGTGCCAGCAGCCACCCAGGGGCAAATGGCTACACCTTC
>TRBV25-1|TRBJ2-2|15|NA|NA
CASSASEGTTGELFF
TGTGCCAGCAGTGCATCTGAAGGGACCACCGGGGAGCTGTTTTTT
>TRBV5-5|TRBJ1-1|15|TRBD1|NA
CASSLLLQGGTEAFF
TGTGCCAGCAGCTTGCTCTTACAGGGGGGCACTGAAGCTTTCTTT
>TRBV29-1|TRBJ2-5|12|NA|NA
CSADRYQETQYF
TGCAGCGCCGACAGATACCAAGAGACCCAGTACTTC
>TRBV12-3/TRBV12-4|TRBJ1-2|12|NA|NA
CASINDGVGYTF
TGTGCCAGCATAAATGACGGGGTTGGCTACACCTTC
>TRBV7-2|TRBJ2-5|17|TRBD2|NA
CASRQGPSGGVQETQYF
TGTGCCAGCAGGCAAGGGCCTAGCGGGGGGGTTCAAGAGACCCAGTACTTC
>TRBV19|TRBJ1-1|15|NA|NA
CASSSQRGMNTEAFF
TGTGCCAGTAGTTCTCAACGGGGCATGAACACTGAAGCTTTCTTT
>TRBV19|TRBJ1-1|13|NA|NA
CASTRTVNTEAFF
TGTGCCAGTACGAGGACGGTGAACACTGAAGCTTTCTTT
>TRBV30|TRBJ1-6|14|TRBD1|few
CAWARGVDNSPLHF
TGTGCCTGGGCCAGGGGGGTTGATAATTCACCCCTCCACTTT
>TRBV12-3/TRBV12-4|TRBJ2-2|13|NA|NA
CASTKTDTGELFF
TGTGCCAGCACCAAAACGGATACCGGGGAGCTGTTTTTT
>TRBV18|TRBJ2-3|15|NA|once
CASSAGPTSTDTQYF
TGTGCCAGCTCAGCGGGACCGACTAGCACAGATACGCAGTATTTT
>TRBV6-1|TRBJ1-1|15|TRBD1|NA
CASSEWDRVNTEAFF
TGTGCCAGCAGTGAATGGGACAGGGTGAACACTGAAGCTTTCTTT
>TRBV11-3|TRBJ2-5|14|NA|NA
CASSLVLEGETQYF
TGTGCCAGCAGCTTAGTCCTAGAAGGAGAGACCCAGTACTTC
>TRBV6-1|TRBJ1-4|14|TRBD1|NA
CASSMDREYEKLFF
TGTGCCAGCAGTATGGACAGGGAATATGAAAAACTGTTTTTT
>TRBV7-8|TRBJ1-2|17|TRBD1|NA
CASSLEYAGGNNYGYTF
TGTGCCAGCAGCTTAGAATATGCAGGGGGCAACAACTATGGCTACACCTTC
>TRBV24-1|TRBJ2-1|16|NA|NA
CATSDSSQSSYNEQFF
TGTGCCACCAGTGATTCCTCCCAGAGCTCCTACAATGAGCAGTTCTTC
>TRBV2|TRBJ2-2|14|NA|NA
CASSGGLVTGELFF
TGTGCCAGCAGTGGTGGTTTGGTCACCGGGGAGCTGTTTTTT
>TRBV28|TRBJ1-2|12|NA|NA
CASSSSVDGYTF
TGTGCCAGCAGTTCAAGCGTTGATGGCTACACCTTC
>TRBV19|TRBJ1-1|14|TRBD1|NA
CASSLSGTGGEAFF
TGTGCCAGTAGTTTATCCGGGACAGGGGGAGAAGCTTTCTTT
>TRBV7-2|TRBJ2-7|13|NA|NA
CASSLTRAAEQYF
TGTGCCAGCAGCTTAACCAGGGCTGCTGAGCAGTACTTC
>TRBV5-1|TRBJ1-4|16|TRBD1|NA
CASRLTPGQSNEKLFF
TGCGCCAGCAGATTGACTCCGGGACAGAGCAATGAAAAACTGTTTTTT
>TRBV6-5|TRBJ1-6|16|NA|NA
CASSSDETYPNSPLHF
TGTGCCAGCAGTTCGGACGAAACTTACCCTAATTCACCCCTCCACTTT
>TRBV7-2|TRBJ1-2|12|NA|NA
CASSSRDPGYTF
TGTGCCAGCAGCTCCCGGGACCCTGGCTACACCTTC
>TRBV18|TRBJ1-2|13|TRBD1|NA
CASSPDRNYGYTF
TGTGCCAGCTCACCGGACAGGAACTATGGCTACACCTTC
>TRBV7-2|TRBJ1-1|17|NA|NA
CASSLRPRDTHGTEAFF
TGTGCCAGCAGCTTAAGGCCAAGAGATACTCATGGGACTGAAGCTTTCTTT
>TRBV13|TRBJ1-1|13|NA|NA
CASSLRPNTEAFF
TGTGCCAGCAGCTTAAGGCCAAACACTGAAGCTTTCTTT
>TRBV4-1|TRBJ2-5|14|NA|NA
CASSTVGTLGTQYF
TGCGCCAGCAGCACAGTTGGTACTCTTGGGACCCAGTACTTC
>TRBV13|TRBJ2-1|17|NA|NA
CASSRFPGPKRPNEQFF
TGTGCCAGCAGCAGATTCCCGGGACCGAAACGTCCCAATGAGCAGTTCTTC
>TRBV4-1|TRBJ1-2|16|NA|NA
CASSQEISSKVYGYTF
TGCGCCAGCAGCCAAGAGATAAGCTCTAAGGTATATGGCTACACCTTC
>TRBV11-2|TRBJ2-3|17|NA|NA
CASSLEVVGTFTDTQYF
TGTGCCAGCAGCTTAGAGGTAGTGGGGACGTTCACAGATACGCAGTATTTT
>TRBV19|TRBJ2-1|15|TRBD2|once
CASSSAGTSGDPFFF
TGTGCCAGTAGTTCCGCCGGGACTAGCGGGGATCCCTTTTTCTTC